This TCR beta chain was recorded in a study of T cell repertoires in cytomegalovirus infection. Looking at the study overall: Recently identified HLA-C-restricted CMV epitopes and well-studied HLA-B-restricted CMV epitopes were used by the study. A matching HLA type, together with CMV infection, was signaled by public TCR beta signatures.

This clonotype showed up just a few times. Its antigen remains unidentified. TCRdb analysed the reads with MiXCR anew, one entry per CDR3 protein. Of 550,000 to 700,000 distinct CDR3 sequences listed, just under 40% are singletons. Germline values: CDR1 SGHTA, CDR2 FQGNSA. V lost 1 base, J lost 2 bases, and 10 bases lay in between. The CDR3 has 15 amino acids. Sequencing was performed on cultured PBMCs, taken from culture after CMV antigen stimulation. The chain is built from TRBV7-2 and TRBJ2-3; D possibly corresponds to TRBD2 (6 bases). This TCR derives from a human donor in good health (CMV status not recorded). Some clones in this sample may be carry-over from other donors' samples. For the CDR3, the DNA is TGTGCCAGCAGCTTAGGAGTAGCGGACACAGATACGCAGTATTTT. Its protein is CASSLGVADTDTQYF.